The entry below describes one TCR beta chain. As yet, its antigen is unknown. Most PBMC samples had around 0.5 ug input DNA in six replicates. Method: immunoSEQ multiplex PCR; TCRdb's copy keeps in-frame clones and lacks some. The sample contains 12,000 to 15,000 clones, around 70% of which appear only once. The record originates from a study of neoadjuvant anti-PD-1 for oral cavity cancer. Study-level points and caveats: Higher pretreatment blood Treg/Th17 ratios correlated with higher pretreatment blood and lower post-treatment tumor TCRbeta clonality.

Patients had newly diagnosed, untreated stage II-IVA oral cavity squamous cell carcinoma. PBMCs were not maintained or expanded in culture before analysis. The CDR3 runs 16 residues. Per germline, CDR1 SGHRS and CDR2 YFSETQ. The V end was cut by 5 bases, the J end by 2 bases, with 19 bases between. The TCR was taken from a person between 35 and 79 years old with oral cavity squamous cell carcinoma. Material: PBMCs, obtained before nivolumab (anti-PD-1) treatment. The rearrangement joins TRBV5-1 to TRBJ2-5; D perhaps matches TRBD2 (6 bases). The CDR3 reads CASRKEGTAKQETQYF. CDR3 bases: TGCGCCAGCAGAAAGGAGGGGACCGCAAAACAAGAGACCCAGTACTTC.